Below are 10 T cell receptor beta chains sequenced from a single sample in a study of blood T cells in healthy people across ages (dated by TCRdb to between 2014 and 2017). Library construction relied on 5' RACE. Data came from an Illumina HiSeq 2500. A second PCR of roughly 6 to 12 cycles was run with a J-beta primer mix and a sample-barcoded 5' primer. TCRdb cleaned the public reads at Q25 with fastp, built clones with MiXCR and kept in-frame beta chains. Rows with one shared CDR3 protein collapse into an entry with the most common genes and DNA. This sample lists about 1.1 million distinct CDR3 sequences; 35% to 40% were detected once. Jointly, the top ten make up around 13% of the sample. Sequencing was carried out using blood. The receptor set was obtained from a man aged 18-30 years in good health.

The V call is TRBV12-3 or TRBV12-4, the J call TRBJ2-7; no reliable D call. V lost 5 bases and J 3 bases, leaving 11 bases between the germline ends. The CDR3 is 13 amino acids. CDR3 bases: TGTGCCAGCAGTGCCACGGTAAACTACGAGCAGTACTTC. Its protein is CASSATVNYEQYF.

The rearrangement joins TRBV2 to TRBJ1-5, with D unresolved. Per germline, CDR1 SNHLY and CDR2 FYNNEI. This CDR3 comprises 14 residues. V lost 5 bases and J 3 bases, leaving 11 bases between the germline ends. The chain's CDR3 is CASSLTATNQPQHF. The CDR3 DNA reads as TGTGCCAGCAGTCTTACAGCGACCAATCAGCCCCAGCATTTT.

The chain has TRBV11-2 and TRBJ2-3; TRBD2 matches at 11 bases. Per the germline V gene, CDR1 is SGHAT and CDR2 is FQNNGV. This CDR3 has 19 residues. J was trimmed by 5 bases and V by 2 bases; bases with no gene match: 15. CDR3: CASSLYLAGGPEVRDTQYF. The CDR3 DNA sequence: TGTGCCAGCAGCTTATATCTAGCGGGGGGCCCAGAAGTTCGAGATACGCAGTATTTT.

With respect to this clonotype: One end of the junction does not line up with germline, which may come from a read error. CDR3 sequence (DNA): TGTGCCACCAGTGATCTGGACAGGCCCTTTAGCACAGGTACGCAGTATTTT. Its translation: CATSDLDRPFSTGTQYF. The chain carries TRBV24-1 and TRBJ2-3; 7 bases align to TRBD1. This CDR3 comprises 17 residues. CDR1 is KGHDR and CDR2 is SFDVKD in the germline V gene.

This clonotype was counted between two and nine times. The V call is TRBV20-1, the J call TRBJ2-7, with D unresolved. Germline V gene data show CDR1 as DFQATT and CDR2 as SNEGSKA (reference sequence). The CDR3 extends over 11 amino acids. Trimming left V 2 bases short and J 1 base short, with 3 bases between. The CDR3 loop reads CSARQSYEQYF. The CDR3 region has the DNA TGCAGTGCTAGACAGTCCTACGAGCAGTACTTC.

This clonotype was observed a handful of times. This chain's CDR3 is CASSPTGVGEAFF. CDR3 DNA: TGTGCCAGCAGTCCCACTGGAGTCGGGGAAGCTTTCTTT. The V gene is TRBV12-3 or TRBV12-4, the J gene TRBJ1-1; no reliable D call. There are 13 residues in the CDR3. Trimming removed 5 bases at V and 8 bases at J, with 15 bases between.

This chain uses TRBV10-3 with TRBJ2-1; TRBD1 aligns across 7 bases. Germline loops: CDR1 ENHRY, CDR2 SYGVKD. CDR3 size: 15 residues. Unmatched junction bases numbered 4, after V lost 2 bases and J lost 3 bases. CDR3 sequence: CAISEGQAYYNEQFF. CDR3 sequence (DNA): TGTGCCATCAGTGAGGGACAGGCATACTACAATGAGCAGTTCTTC.

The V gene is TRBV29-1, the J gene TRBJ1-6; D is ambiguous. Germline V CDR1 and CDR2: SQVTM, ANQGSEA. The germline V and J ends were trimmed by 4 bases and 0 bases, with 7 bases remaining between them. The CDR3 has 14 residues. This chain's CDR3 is CSVAASSYNSPLHF. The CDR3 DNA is TGCAGCGTTGCCGCGAGCTCCTATAATTCACCCCTCCACTTT.

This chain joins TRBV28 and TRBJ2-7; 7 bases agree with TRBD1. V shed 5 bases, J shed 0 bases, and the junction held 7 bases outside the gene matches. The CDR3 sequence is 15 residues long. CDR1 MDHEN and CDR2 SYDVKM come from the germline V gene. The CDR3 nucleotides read TGTGCCAGCAGTCGAGACAGGGACAGCTCCTACGAGCAGTACTTC. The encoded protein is CASSRDRDSSYEQYF.

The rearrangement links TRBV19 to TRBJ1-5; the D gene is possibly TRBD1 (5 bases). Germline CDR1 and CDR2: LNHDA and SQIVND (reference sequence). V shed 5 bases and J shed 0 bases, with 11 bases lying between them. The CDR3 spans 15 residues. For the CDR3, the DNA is TGTGCCAGTAGTGGGACGCCCTATAGCAATCAGCCCCAGCATTTT. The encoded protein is CASSGTPYSNQPQHF.